One TCR beta chain is described in this entry. TRB cDNA was prepared as libraries by UMI-labeled 5' RACE. TCRdb reprocessed the 5' RACE reads and stores each CDR3 protein as one record, lacking DNA. This sample's table has some 4,000 distinct CDR3 sequences. This record belongs to a study of CXCR3-negative and CXCR3-positive naive CD8 T cells. Naive cells were sorted as CD45RO-, CCR7+, CD27+ and CD95-. The CDR3 runs to 11 residues. Looked up from germline, CDR1 is SQVTM and CDR2 is ANQGSEA. The receptor comes from a human donor in good health. Some clones in this sample may be carry-over from other donors' samples. Material: naive CXCR3- CD8+ T cells from blood. Noted subset: CD45RO-CCR7+CD27+CD95- naive CD8+ T cells lacking CXCR3 (TNR3-). The J gene is TRBJ2-1, the V gene TRBV29-1. CDR3 sequence: CSVVRHNEQFF.